The 5 T cell receptor beta chains below were found in one sample sequenced in a study of human T cells and chemical hapten exposure. Specified time point: pre-sensitization, week 0. Regarding treatment: therapeutic diphenylcyclopropenone sensitization with weekly scalp DPC. MiXCR, applied by TCRdb to the RACE reads, yields one record per CDR3 protein. The data hold 38,000 or so distinct CDR3 sequences, with roughly 7.6% observed a single time. Sequences were derived from whole blood, sampled in connection with sensitization to the hapten diphenylcyclopropenone (DPC). Source of these receptors: a woman between 45 and 60 years old with alopecia areata. Some clones in this sample may be carry-over from other donors' samples.

The table lists this clonotype with many counts. This rearrangement joins TRBV7-9 to TRBJ2-5; the D gene is possibly TRBD2 (5 bases). CDR3 length: 12 residues. The ends were cut back, 6 bases at V and 0 bases at J, with 5 bases in the middle. The germline V gene encodes CDR1 SEHNR and CDR2 FQNEAQ (reference sequence). The CDR3 protein is CASRRDQETQYF. The DNA for the CDR3 is TGTGCCAGCAGGAGGGACCAAGAGACCCAGTACTTC.

The chain joins TRBV6-4 to TRBJ1-5; no clear D. CDR1 MRHNA and CDR2 SNTAGT come from the germline V gene. The CDR3 has 11 amino acids. Trimming stripped 7 bases from V and 10 bases from J, with 11 bases between. The DNA of the CDR3 is TGTGCCAGCATCCGGTTACTTCCCCAGCATTTT. This codes for CASIRLLPQHF.

V usage is TRBV28 and J usage is TRBJ2-3; maybe TRBD2 (6 bases). The V end was cut by 6 bases, the J end by 9 bases, with 16 bases between. CDR1 is MDHEN and CDR2 is SYDVKM in the germline V gene. The CDR3 consists of 13 residues. The CDR3 DNA reads TGTGCCAGCAGCCAGGGCGGGGAGTGGACGCAGTATTTT. This codes for CASSQGGEWTQYF.

The table lists this clonotype with many counts. The chain has TRBV19 and TRBJ2-2; tentatively, D is TRBD1 (6 bases). This CDR3 contains 14 residues. V dropped 4 bases and J dropped 4 bases, with 10 bases sitting between them. Per the germline V gene, CDR1 is LNHDA and CDR2 is SQIVND (reference sequence). This CDR3 is CASSREGVTGELFF. CDR3 nucleotide sequence: TGTGCCAGTAGTAGAGAGGGGGTCACCGGGGAGCTGTTTTTT.

At least ten counts were recorded for this clonotype. The V and J genes are TRBV7-9 and TRBJ2-1; TRBD2 matches at 8 bases. J was trimmed by 7 bases and V by 3 bases; bases with no gene match: 8. Germline lookup yields CDR1 SEHNR and CDR2 FQNEAQ (reference sequence). The CDR3 runs 15 residues. The CDR3 sequence is CASSLGAGVENEQFF. CDR3 DNA: TGTGCCAGCAGCTTGGGAGCGGGAGTGGAGAATGAGCAGTTCTTC. Full variable domain (outside the CDR3, taken from reference TRBV7-9 and TRBJ2-1): DTGVSQNPRHKITKRGQNVTFRCDPISEHNRLYWYRQTLGQGPEFLTYFQNEAQLEKSRLLSDRFSAERPKGSFSTLEIQRTEQGDSAMYLCASSLGAGVENEQFFGPGTRLTVL.